One and the same sample provided the 15 T cell receptor beta chains below, sequenced in a study of T cells after somatic rescue of genetic block. Assay: immunoSEQ multiplex PCR; the TCRdb copy retains only in-frame clones and omits some. The table records 110,000 or so clones, about nine tenths of them present only once. Sequenced material: peripheral blood mononuclear cells (PBMCs). Receptors originate from a woman under 30.

In this sample, this clone turned up once. At one end, the junction sequence differs from germline, possibly due to a read error. The genes are TRBV6-5 and TRBJ1-5; D gene ambiguous. CDR3 size: 14 residues. Germline V CDR1 and CDR2: MNHEY, SVGAGI. The CDR3, as DNA: TGTGCCATCAGTGAGCGTGGGGGCAATCAGCCCCAGCATTTT. It encodes CAISERGGNQPQHF.

This clone was counted once. The chain recombines TRBV28 with TRBJ2-7, with D perhaps TRBD1 (6 bases). Trimming cost V 10 bases and J 7 bases, with 20 bases left between them. This CDR3 is 13 amino acids long. In germline, CDR1 is MDHEN, CDR2 SYDVKM. CDR3 loop: CAIRGPVPTEQYF. The CDR3 DNA follows: TGTGCCATCAGGGGACCCGTACCTACGGAGCAGTACTTC.

The rearrangement joins TRBV10-3 to TRBJ1-2, with D possibly being TRBD1 (5 bases). CDR1 ENHRY and CDR2 SYGVKD come from the germline V gene. The CDR3 has 16 amino acids. Trimming took off 3 bases at V and 8 bases at J, with 22 bases between the two ends. CDR3 in DNA: TGTGCCATCAGTGACCCACCGGGACCAAATACGGGGGGCTACACCTTC. As protein: CAISDPPGPNTGGYTF.

This rearrangement joins TRBV27 to TRBJ2-7; D is undetermined. Germline CDR1 and CDR2: MNHEY and SMNVEV (reference sequence). With 2 bases removed from V and 2 bases from J, the gap between germline ends came to 13 bases. The CDR3 is made up of 15 amino acids. CDR3 nucleotides: TGTGCCAGCAGTTTAGACGCCTACTCGACCTACGAGCAGTACTTC. Encoded protein: CASSLDAYSTYEQYF.

The chain combines TRBV7-8 with TRBJ2-2; 9 positions agree with TRBD2. Looked up from germline, CDR1 is SGHVS and CDR2 is FQNEAQ. With 3 bases clipped from V and 3 bases from J, the junction kept 2 bases outside the gene matches. The length of the CDR3 is 15 residues. The DNA for the CDR3 is TGTGCCAGCAGCTTTAGGACTAGCGACACCGGGGAGCTGTTTTTT. It codes for CASSFRTSDTGELFF.

In this sample, this clone turned up once. The chain carries TRBV2 and TRBJ1-2, with D possibly being TRBD1 (6 bases). V was clipped by 0 bases and J by 11 bases, with 7 bases between them. CDR1 is SNHLY, CDR2 FYNNEI, per germline. The length of the CDR3 is 11 residues. CDR3 sequence: CASSEAGGYTF. DNA of the CDR3: TGTGCCAGCAGTGAAGCAGGGGGGTACACCTTC.

The rearrangement uses TRBV10-3 and TRBJ2-2, with 7 nucleotides matching TRBD2. This CDR3 spans 18 amino acids. CDR1 ENHRY and CDR2 SYGVKD come from the germline V gene. V trimming: 0 bases; J trimming: 4 bases; junction bases outside the gene matches: 11. CDR3 residues: CAISESARGGEGTGELFF. In DNA form, the CDR3 reads TGTGCCATCAGTGAGTCGGCGCGCGGGGGAGAGGGCACCGGGGAGCTGTTTTTT.

J is TRBJ1-2 and V is TRBV10-3; TRBD1 aligns across 10 bases. The trim removed 5 bases at V and 4 bases at J, leaving 4 bases unmatched. CDR3 size: 14 residues. Germline CDR1 ENHRY, CDR2 SYGVKD. The CDR3 reads CAISWGQGTYGYTF. The CDR3 nucleotides are TGTGCCATCAGTTGGGGACAGGGGACCTATGGCTACACCTTC.

The chain couples TRBV5-1 to TRBJ1-2; tentatively, D is TRBD1 (5 bases). The length of the CDR3 is 13 residues. V lost 0 bases and J lost 4, with 7 bases in between. Germline CDR1 SGHRS, CDR2 YFSETQ. Written as DNA, the CDR3 is TGCGCCAGCAGCTTGGAGGGGCTCTATGGCTACACCTTC. It encodes CASSLEGLYGYTF.

V usage is TRBV19 and J usage is TRBJ1-6; TRBD1 aligns across 9 bases. With 4 bases clipped from V and 0 bases from J, the junction kept 4 bases outside the gene matches. The CDR3 spans 17 residues. The germline V gene encodes CDR1 LNHDA and CDR2 SQIVND (reference sequence). The CDR3 DNA sequence: TGTGCCAGTAGTACCCCGACAGGGGGCTCCTATAATTCACCCCTCCACTTT. Translating it yields CASSTPTGGSYNSPLHF.

This rearrangement joins TRBV6-1 to TRBJ2-1; possibly TRBD1 for D (5 bases). The V end was cut by 0 bases, the J end by 6 bases, with 9 bases between. Germline CDR1 is MNHNS and CDR2 is SASEGT. This CDR3 region has 14 residues. CDR3 in amino acids: CASSEARVGNEQFF. In DNA, the CDR3 is TGTGCCAGCAGTGAAGCCAGGGTCGGCAATGAGCAGTTCTTC.

This clone was seen a single time. J is TRBJ1-6 and V is TRBV28; possible D gene TRBD1, 5 bases. Germline V gene data show CDR1 as MDHEN and CDR2 as SYDVKM. V lost 4 bases to trimming and J lost 8 bases, with 15 bases between them. There are 15 residues in the CDR3. CDR3 in DNA: TGTGCCAGCAGTTCACACATCGGGGCCGATTCACCCCTCCACTTT. Translating it yields CASSSHIGADSPLHF.

The chain carries TRBV11-2 and TRBJ2-3, with D tentatively TRBD1 (6 bases). This CDR3 comprises 15 residues. Germline V gene data show CDR1 as SGHAT and CDR2 as FQNNGV. Trimming took off 1 base at V and 8 bases at J, with 16 bases between the two ends. The CDR3 DNA reads as TGTGCCAGCAGCTTAGGGGGGCCCCCCTCAAGTACGCAGTATTTT. Its translation: CASSLGGPPSSTQYF.

This sequence joins TRBV6-5 and TRBJ1-2; D possibly corresponds to TRBD1 (5 bases). Germline CDR1 reads MNHEY; CDR2 reads SVGAGI. The CDR3 extends over 14 amino acids. V lost 6 bases and J 4 bases, leaving 15 bases between the germline ends. CDR3 coding DNA: TGTGCCAGCAGCCGCTTAACAGGATTCTATGGCTACACCTTC. The encoded protein is CASSRLTGFYGYTF.

V gene TRBV10-3 combines with J gene TRBJ1-1; D is undetermined. Germline V gene sequence: CDR1 ENHRY, CDR2 SYGVKD. V gave up 2 bases and J gave up 4 bases, with 11 bases separating them. The CDR3 contains 14 residues. Here the CDR3 DNA reads TGTGCCATCAGTGAGACGGGGAAGGGCACTGAAGCTTTCTTT. Protein product: CAISETGKGTEAFF.